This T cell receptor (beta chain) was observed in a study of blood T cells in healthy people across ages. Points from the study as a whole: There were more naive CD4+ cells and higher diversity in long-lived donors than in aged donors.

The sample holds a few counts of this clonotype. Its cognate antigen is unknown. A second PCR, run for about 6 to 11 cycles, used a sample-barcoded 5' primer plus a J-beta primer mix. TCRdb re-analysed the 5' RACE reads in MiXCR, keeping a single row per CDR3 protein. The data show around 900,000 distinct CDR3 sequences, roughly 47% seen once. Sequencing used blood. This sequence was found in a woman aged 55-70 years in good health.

In DNA, the CDR3 is TGCAGTGCTACGTTGAGCGGGAGGGGCACAGATACGCAGTATTTT. It translates to CSATLSGRGTDTQYF. The chain links TRBV20-1 to TRBJ2-3; TRBD2 aligns across 10 bases. The CDR3 loop spans 15 amino acids. Germline V gene data show CDR1 as DFQATT and CDR2 as SNEGSKA (reference sequence). Germline trimming cut 4 bases from V and 1 base from J; bases unmatched to any gene: 5.